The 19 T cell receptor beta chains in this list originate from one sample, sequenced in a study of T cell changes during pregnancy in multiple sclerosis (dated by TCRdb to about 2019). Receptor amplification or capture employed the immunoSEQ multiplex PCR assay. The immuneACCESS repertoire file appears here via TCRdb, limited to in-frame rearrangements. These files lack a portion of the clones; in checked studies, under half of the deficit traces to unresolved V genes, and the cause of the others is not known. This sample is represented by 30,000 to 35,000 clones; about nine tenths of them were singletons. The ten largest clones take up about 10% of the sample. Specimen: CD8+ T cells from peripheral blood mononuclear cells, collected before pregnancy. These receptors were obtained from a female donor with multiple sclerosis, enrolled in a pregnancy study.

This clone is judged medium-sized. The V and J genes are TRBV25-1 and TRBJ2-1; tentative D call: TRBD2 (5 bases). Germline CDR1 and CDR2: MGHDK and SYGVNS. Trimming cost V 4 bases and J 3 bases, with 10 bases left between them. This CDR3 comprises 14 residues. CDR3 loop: CASSVNGDYNEQFF. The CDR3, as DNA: TGTGCCAGCAGTGTCAACGGGGACTACAATGAGCAGTTCTTC.

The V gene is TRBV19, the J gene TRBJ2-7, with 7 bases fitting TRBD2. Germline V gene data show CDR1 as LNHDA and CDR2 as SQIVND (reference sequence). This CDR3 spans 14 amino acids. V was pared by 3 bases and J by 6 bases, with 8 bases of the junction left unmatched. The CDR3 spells CASSMSPGGGEQYF. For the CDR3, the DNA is TGTGCCAGTAGTATGTCCCCGGGCGGGGGCGAGCAGTACTTC.

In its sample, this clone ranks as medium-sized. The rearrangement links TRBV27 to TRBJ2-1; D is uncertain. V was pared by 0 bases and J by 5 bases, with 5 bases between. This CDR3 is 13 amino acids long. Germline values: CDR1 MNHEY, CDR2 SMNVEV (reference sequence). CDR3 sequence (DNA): TGTGCCAGCAGTTTATCAGCGAACAATGAGCAGTTCTTC. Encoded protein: CASSLSANNEQFF.

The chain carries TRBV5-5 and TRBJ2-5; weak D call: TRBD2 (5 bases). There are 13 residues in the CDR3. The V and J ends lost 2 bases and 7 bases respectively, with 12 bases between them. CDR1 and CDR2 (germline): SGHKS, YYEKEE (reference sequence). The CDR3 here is CASSFWESATQYF. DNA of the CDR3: TGTGCCAGCAGCTTTTGGGAGTCCGCGACCCAGTACTTC.

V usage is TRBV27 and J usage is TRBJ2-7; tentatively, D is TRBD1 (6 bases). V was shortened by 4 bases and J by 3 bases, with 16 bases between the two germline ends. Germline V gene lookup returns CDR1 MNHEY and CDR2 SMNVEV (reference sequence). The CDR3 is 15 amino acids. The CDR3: CASSSIQGGRYEQYF. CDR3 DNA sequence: TGTGCCAGCAGTTCAATACAGGGTGGTCGCTACGAGCAGTACTTC.

DNA of the CDR3: TGTGCCAGCAGTTTATTGGCTAGCGGAGCGTACGAGCAGTACTTC. This sequence encodes CASSLLASGAYEQYF. This chain joins TRBV27 and TRBJ2-7; 7 bases line up with TRBD2. The V and J ends lost 1 base and 4 bases, in that order; junction bases with no gene match: 7. The CDR3 contains 15 residues. Germline V gene data show CDR1 as MNHEY and CDR2 as SMNVEV (reference sequence).

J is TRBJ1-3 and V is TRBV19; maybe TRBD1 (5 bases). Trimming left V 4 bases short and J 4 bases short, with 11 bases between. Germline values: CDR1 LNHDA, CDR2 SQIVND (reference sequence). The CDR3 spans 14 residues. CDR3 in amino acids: CASSTGKYGNTIYF. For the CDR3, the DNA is TGTGCCAGTAGTACAGGGAAGTACGGAAACACCATATATTTT.

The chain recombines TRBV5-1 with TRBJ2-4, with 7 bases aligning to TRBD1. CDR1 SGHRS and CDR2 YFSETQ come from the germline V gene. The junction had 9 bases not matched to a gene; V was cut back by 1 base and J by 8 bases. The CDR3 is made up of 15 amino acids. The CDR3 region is CASSLLVDRADIQYF. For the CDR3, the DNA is TGCGCCAGCAGCTTGTTGGTTGACAGGGCGGACATTCAGTACTTC.

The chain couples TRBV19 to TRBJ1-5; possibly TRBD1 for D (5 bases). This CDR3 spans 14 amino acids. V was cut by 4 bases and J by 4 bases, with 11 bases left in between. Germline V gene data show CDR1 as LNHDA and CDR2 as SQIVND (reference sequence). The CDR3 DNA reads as TGTGCCAGTAGTAGAAAATCAGGGAATCAGCCCCAGCATTTT. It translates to CASSRKSGNQPQHF. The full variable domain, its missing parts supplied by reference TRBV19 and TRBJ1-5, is DGGITQSPKYLFRKEGQNVTLSCEQNLNHDAMYWYRQDPGQGLRLIYYSQIVNDFQKGDIAEGYSVSREKKESFPLTVTSAQKNPTAFYLCASSRKSGNQPQHFGDGTRLSIL.

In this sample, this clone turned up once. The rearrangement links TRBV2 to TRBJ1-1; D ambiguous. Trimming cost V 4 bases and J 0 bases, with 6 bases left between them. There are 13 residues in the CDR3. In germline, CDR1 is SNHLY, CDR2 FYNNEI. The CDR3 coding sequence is TGTGCCAGCAGTGCCGGGGTGAACACTGAAGCTTTCTTT. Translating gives CASSAGVNTEAFF. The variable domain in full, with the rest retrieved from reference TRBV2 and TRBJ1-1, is EPEVTQTPSHQVTQMGQEVILRCVPISNHLYFYWYRQILGQKVEFLVSFYNNEISEKSEIFDDQFSVERPDGSNFTLKIRSTKLEDSAMYFCASSAGVNTEAFFGQGTRLTVV.

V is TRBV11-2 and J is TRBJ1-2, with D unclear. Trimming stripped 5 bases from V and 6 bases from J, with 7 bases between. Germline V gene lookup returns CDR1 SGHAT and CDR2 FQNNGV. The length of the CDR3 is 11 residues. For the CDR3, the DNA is TGTGCCAGCAGCGCGGGCGATGGCTACACCTTC. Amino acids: CASSAGDGYTF.

The CDR3 DNA is TGCAGCGTTGAAGATCCCGGGACAGGTGGAAGGTACACTGAAGCTTTCTTT. Amino acid sequence: CSVEDPGTGGRYTEAFF. The chain has TRBV29-1 and TRBJ1-1; 8 bases align to TRBD1. In germline, CDR1 is SQVTM, CDR2 ANQGSEA. V gave up 0 bases and J gave up 3 bases; unmatched junction bases: 12. The CDR3 length is 17 residues.

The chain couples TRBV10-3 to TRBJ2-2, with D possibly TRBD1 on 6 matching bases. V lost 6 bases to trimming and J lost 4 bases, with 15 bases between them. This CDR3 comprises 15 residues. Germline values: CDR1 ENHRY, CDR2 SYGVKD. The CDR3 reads CAIRSSQGTTGELFF. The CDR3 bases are TGTGCCATCAGGTCGTCGCAGGGGACCACCGGGGAGCTGTTTTTT.

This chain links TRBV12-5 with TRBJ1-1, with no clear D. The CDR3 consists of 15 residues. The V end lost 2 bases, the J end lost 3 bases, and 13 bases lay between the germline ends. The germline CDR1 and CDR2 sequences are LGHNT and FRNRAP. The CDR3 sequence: CASGLSNVRDTEAFF. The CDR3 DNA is TGTGCTAGTGGTTTGTCCAACGTGAGGGACACTGAAGCTTTCTTT.

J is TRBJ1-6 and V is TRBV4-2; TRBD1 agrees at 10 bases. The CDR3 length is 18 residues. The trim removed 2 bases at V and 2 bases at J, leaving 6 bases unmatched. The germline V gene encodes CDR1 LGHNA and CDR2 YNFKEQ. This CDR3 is CASSQPGQGGPYNSPLHF. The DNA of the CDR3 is TGTGCCAGCAGCCAACCAGGACAGGGGGGGCCCTATAATTCACCCCTCCACTTT.

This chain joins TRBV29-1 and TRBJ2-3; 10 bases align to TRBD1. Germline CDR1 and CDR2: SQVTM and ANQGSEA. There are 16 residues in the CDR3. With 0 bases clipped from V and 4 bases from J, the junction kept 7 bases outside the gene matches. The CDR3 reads CSVEDSDRGSADTQYF. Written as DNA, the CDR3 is TGCAGCGTTGAAGATTCGGACAGGGGGAGTGCAGATACGCAGTATTTT.

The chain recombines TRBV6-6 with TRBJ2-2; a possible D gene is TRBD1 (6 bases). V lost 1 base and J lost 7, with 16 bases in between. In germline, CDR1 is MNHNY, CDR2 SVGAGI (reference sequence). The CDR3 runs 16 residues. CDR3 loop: CASSYYPGARVGELFF. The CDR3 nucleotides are TGTGCCAGCAGTTACTACCCAGGGGCCCGTGTCGGGGAGCTGTTTTTT.

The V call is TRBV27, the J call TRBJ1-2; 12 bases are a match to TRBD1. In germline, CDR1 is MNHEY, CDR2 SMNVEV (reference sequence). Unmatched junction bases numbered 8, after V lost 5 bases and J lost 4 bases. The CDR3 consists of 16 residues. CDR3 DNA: TGTGCCAGCAGTATAGGGACAGGGGGCTTTCGCTATGGCTACACCTTC. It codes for CASSIGTGGFRYGYTF.

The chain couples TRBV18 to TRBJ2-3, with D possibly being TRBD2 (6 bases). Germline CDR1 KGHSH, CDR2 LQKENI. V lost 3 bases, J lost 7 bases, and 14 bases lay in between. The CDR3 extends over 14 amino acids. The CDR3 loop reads CASSPQGGMNTQYF. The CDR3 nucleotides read TGTGCCAGCTCACCTCAGGGAGGCATGAATACGCAGTATTTT.